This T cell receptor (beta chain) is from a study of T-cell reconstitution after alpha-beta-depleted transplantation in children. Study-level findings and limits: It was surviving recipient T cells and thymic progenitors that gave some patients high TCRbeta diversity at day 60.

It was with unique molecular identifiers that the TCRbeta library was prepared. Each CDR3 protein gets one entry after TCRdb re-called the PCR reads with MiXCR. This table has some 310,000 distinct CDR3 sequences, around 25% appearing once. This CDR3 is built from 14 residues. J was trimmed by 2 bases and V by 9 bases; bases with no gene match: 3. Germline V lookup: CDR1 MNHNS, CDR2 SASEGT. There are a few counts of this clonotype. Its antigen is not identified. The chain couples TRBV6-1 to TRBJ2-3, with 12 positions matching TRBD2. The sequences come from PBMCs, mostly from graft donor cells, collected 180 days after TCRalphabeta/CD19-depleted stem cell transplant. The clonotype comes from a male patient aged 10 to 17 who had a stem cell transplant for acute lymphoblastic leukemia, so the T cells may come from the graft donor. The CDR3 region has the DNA TGTGCCAGTAGACTAGCGGGAGCCACAGATACGCAGTATTTT. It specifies CASRLAGATDTQYF.